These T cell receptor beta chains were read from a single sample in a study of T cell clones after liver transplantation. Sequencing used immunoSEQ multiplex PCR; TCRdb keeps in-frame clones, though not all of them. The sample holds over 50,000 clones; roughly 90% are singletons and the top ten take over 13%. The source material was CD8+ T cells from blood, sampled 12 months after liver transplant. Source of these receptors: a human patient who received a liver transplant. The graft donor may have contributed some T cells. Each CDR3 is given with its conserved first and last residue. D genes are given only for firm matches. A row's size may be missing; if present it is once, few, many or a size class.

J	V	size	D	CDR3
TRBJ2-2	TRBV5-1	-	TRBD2	CASSPGGTSGRPITGELFF
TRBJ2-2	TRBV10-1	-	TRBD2	CATSSGRDTGELFF
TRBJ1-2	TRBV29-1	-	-	CSVVWGPGYTF
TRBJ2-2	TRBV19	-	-	CASPGRTGELFF
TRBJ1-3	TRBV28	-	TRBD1	CASRLQGAGNTIYF
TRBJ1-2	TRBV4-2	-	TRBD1	CASSGTGYGYTF
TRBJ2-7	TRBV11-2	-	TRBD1	CASRKPGQGGSYEQYF
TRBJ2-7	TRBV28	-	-	CASSYSNGMYEQYF
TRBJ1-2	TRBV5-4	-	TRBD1	CASSDNWDRNNGYTF
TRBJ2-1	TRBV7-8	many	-	CASSLDRGNEQFF
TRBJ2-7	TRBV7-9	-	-	CASSLPITYEQYF
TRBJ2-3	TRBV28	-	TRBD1	CASSSKLTGTGYTDTQYF
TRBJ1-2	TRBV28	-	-	CASSLPGEGNYGYTF
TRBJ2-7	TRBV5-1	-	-	CASSLSTGEAYEQYF